The sequence of this T cell receptor (beta chain) was determined in a study of OX40 agonist ivuxolimab in advanced cancers. General observations from the study: More expanded clones were found, on average, in CD8+ than in CD4+ T cells. Individuals who were partial responders at 0.1-3.0 mg/kg had clonal expansion that ranked among the lowest. Low normalized clonal expansion also occurred in some nonresponding patients.

If patients had autoimmune disease history or systemic immunosuppression, they were excluded. Clones were sequenced by immunoSEQ multiplex PCR, and TCRdb holds only the in-frame ones, with some missing. Here the sample spans roughly 70,000 clones, approximately 78% being singletons. This CDR3 has 13 amino acids. V dropped 2 bases and J dropped 7; count of bases not matched to a gene: 7. Germline CDR1 is GTSNPN and CDR2 is SVGIG (reference sequence). Comment on this clone: Its target is not known.

The genes are TRBV30 and TRBJ1-2, with TRBD1 matching 7 bases. The material sequenced was CD4+ or CD8+ T cells sorted from blood, taken in a trial of the OX40 agonist ivuxolimab. The source is an adult with an advanced solid tumor such as melanoma, head and neck, liver or kidney cancer. The CDR3 loop reads CAWSPWDSTGYTF. CDR3 DNA sequence: TGTGCCTGGAGTCCATGGGACAGTACTGGCTACACCTTC.